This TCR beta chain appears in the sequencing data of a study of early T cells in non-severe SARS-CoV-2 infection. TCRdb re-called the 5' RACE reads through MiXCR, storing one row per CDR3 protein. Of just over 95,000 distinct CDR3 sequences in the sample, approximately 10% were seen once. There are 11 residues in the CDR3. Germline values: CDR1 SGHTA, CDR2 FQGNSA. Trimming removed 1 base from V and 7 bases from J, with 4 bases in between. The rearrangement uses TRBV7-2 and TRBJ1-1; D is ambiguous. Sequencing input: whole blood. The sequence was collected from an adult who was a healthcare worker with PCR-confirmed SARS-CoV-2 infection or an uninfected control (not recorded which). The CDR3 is CASSLDSEAFF. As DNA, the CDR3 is TGTGCCAGCAGCTTAGACAGTGAAGCTTTCTTT.